The text below deals with one TCR beta chain. What it binds is unknown. These data belong to a study of T cell responses to AZD1222 COVID-19 vaccine. Study-wide context: Pooled in the analysis were second doses at about 4 or about 12 weeks. Study observations and caveats: Females made up more of the donors, who were largely white British, and clonal diversity may have come out too low.

Trimming took off 0 bases at V and 0 bases at J, with 12 bases between the two ends. This CDR3 contains 17 residues. The germline V gene has CDR1 LGHDT and CDR2 YNNKEL (reference sequence). Using immunoSEQ multiplex PCR, the repertoire was profiled, and TCRdb retains in-frame clones only, with some absent. The data show around 120,000 clones, roughly 90% seen once. The sequence was obtained from an adult in good health. Sequences were derived from peripheral blood, sampled on day 0 of AZD1222 vaccination. V is TRBV3-1 (or the pseudogene TRBV3-2) and J is TRBJ1-3; D not resolved. The CDR3 sequence: CASSQERGNPSGNTIYF. The CDR3 DNA follows: TGTGCCAGCAGCCAAGAGCGGGGAAACCCCTCTGGAAACACCATATATTTT.